This T cell receptor (beta chain) emerged from a study of blood T cell repertoires in COVID-19. Profiled with immunoSEQ multiplex PCR; TCRdb holds only in-frame clones, not every one. The sample has about 370,000 clones; around 92% are singletons. Per germline, CDR1 SEHNR and CDR2 FQNEAQ (reference sequence). This CDR3 has 16 residues. The V gene end was trimmed by 5 bases and the J gene end by 8 bases; junction bases not matched to a gene: 10. The sequencing input was peripheral blood. The chain carries TRBV7-9 and TRBJ1-4; 11 bases line up with TRBD1. The TCR originated in a woman in her twenties or thirties with COVID-19, enrolled during active disease. The CDR3 is CASSKDPGQGVEKLFF. In DNA form, the CDR3 reads TGTGCCAGCAGCAAAGACCCGGGACAGGGGGTGGAAAAACTGTTTTTT.